A selection of T cell receptor beta chains follows, all from one sample in a study of CD8 T cells in ankylosing spondylitis. TCRdb re-derived calls from the 5' RACE reads in MiXCR, one entry per CDR3 protein. The sample carries 250,000 to 400,000 distinct CDR3 sequences, roughly 11% recorded once. The specimen sequenced was blood, either unsorted or a sorted T cell fraction (not recorded which). Every receptor here comes from a female donor with ankylosing spondylitis or in good health (not recorded which). The CDR3 runs from the conserved cysteine through the conserved F or W. The D gene is left open where the match is weak. Clone size, where shown, is once, few, many, or a class for clones that have expanded.

cdr3_nt | cdr3_aa | d_call | clone_size | j_call | v_call
TGTGCCAGCAGGACAGGGGGTCAGCCCCAGCATTTT | CASRTGGQPQHF | TRBD1 | many | TRBJ1-5 | TRBV2
TGTGCCATCAGTGTGGAGGGAGGGCCTACAGATACGCAGTATTTT | CAISVEGGPTDTQYF | TRBD2 | once | TRBJ2-3 | TRBV10-3
TGTGCCAGCAGTTCCCAGCGAGAAAAACTGTTTTTT | CASSSQREKLFF | NA | NA | TRBJ1-4 | TRBV6-6
TGTGCCAGCAGGGCGATAGGACTAGCGGTCAAGAGCGAGACCCAGTACTTC | CASRAIGLAVKSETQYF | TRBD2 | few | TRBJ2-5 | TRBV28
TGTGCCACCAGTGGGAGTAGCGGGAGAGAGGATGAGCAGTTCTTC | CATSGSSGREDEQFF | TRBD2 | NA | TRBJ2-1 | TRBV24-1
TGTGCCAGCAGGGTTTTGAGCACCGGGGAGCTGTTTTTT | CASRVLSTGELFF | NA | many | TRBJ2-2 | TRBV6-1
TGTGCCAGCAGTCCTTCCGACGGAGTCGGCAATGAGCAGTTCTTC | CASSPSDGVGNEQFF | NA | many | TRBJ2-1 | TRBV28
TGCGCCAGCAACGTTCGGGGGGAGAATGAGCAGTTCTTC | CASNVRGENEQFF | TRBD2 | many | TRBJ2-1 | TRBV5-1
TGTGCCAGCTCACCATCAGCCGACGGAGGAAACACCATATATTTT | CASSPSADGGNTIYF | NA | few | TRBJ1-3 | TRBV18
TGTGCCAGCAGTACGGCAGGATCCTACAATGAGCAGTTCTTC | CASSTAGSYNEQFF | NA | many | TRBJ2-1 | TRBV28
TGCAGTGCTAGAGATCTTGGACAGCTATACACCGGGGAGCTGTTTTTT | CSARDLGQLYTGELFF | NA | few | TRBJ2-2 | TRBV20-1
TGCGCCAGCAGCTTGCGCGGGGGGGCGCATGAGCAGTTCTTC | CASSLRGGAHEQFF | TRBD2 | many | TRBJ2-1 | TRBV5-1
TGCAGTGCTAGAGACCCCGGGCAGGATAGCAATCAGCCCCAGCATTTT | CSARDPGQDSNQPQHF | NA | many | TRBJ1-5 | TRBV20-1
TGCAGCGCCGGCGTAGCGGGGCAAGACACAGATACGCAGTATTTT | CSAGVAGQDTDTQYF | TRBD2 | many | TRBJ2-3 | TRBV29-1
TGTGCCACCAGTGATTTCGACGGTGAGCAGTTCTTC | CATSDFDGEQFF | NA | many | TRBJ2-1 | TRBV24-1
TGCGCCAGCTGCTCAGGGAACACCGGGGAGCTGTTTTTT | CASCSGNTGELFF | NA | many | TRBJ2-2 | TRBV5-1
TGTGCCAGCAGCTGGGAATACTACGAGCAGTACTTC | CASSWEYYEQYF | NA | many | TRBJ2-7 | TRBV5-5
TGTGCCACCGGGACAGGGATCCATGAGCAGTTCTTC | CATGTGIHEQFF | TRBD1 | many | TRBJ2-1 | TRBV24-1
TGTGCCAGCAGCTCCACTAGGGCCTACGAGCAGTACTTC | CASSSTRAYEQYF | NA | many | TRBJ2-7 | TRBV11-2
TGTGCCAGCAGCTCCGGGGGGGCCGTTGGCTACTACAATGAGCAGTTCTTC | CASSSGGAVGYYNEQFF | TRBD2 | many | TRBJ2-1 | TRBV7-2
TGTGCCAGCAGGCCACAGGGGGCGAGCAATCAGCCCCAGCATTTT | CASRPQGASNQPQHF | TRBD1 | many | TRBJ1-5 | TRBV28
TGCAGTGCTAGGGGGGGACATGTACCATCCGGGGAGCTGTTTTTT | CSARGGHVPSGELFF | NA | many | TRBJ2-2 | TRBV20-1
TGTGCCACCAGCAGAGATCGGGGCACGTACAATGAGCAGTTCTTC | CATSRDRGTYNEQFF | NA | many | TRBJ2-1 | TRBV15
TGTGCCAGCAGTGAAAGGCCGGGGGCTAACCTCTACGAGCAGTACTTC | CASSERPGANLYEQYF | NA | few | TRBJ2-7 | TRBV2
TGTGCCATCAGCGAGGACAAAAGCTCCTACAATGAGCAGTTCTTC | CAISEDKSSYNEQFF | NA | many | TRBJ2-1 | TRBV10-3
TGTGCCACCAGCAGAGAGGGGGGATTAGATACGCAGTATTTT | CATSREGGLDTQYF | NA | NA | TRBJ2-3 | TRBV15
TGTGCCAGCAGTCCGTACGGGACAGTGGGCCAGCCCCAGCATTTT | CASSPYGTVGQPQHF | TRBD1 | many | TRBJ1-5 | TRBV12-3/TRBV12-4
TGCGCCAGCAGCTTCGACCGTTCCGGGGAGCTGTTTTTT | CASSFDRSGELFF | NA | many | TRBJ2-2 | TRBV5-1
TGCAGTGCTAGGGACGAAGACCCGCTGATAACTTTCTTT | CSARDEDPLITFF | NA | NA | TRBJ1-1 | TRBV20-1
TGTGCCAGCAGTTCCTGGACGGGACAGGGGATAAAAAACATTCAGTACTTC | CASSSWTGQGIKNIQYF | TRBD1 | many | TRBJ2-4 | TRBV12-3/TRBV12-4
TGTGCCAGCACCAGTACAGGGGCCGAGCAGTACTTC | CASTSTGAEQYF | TRBD1 | many | TRBJ2-7 | TRBV6-5
TGTGCCAGCAGTTTAGTTCAGGGTACCGCTGAAGCTTTCTTT | CASSLVQGTAEAFF | NA | many | TRBJ1-1 | TRBV12-3/TRBV12-4
TGCAGTGCTAGAAGAGGCCGGAATGAGCAGTTCTTC | CSARRGRNEQFF | NA | many | TRBJ2-1 | TRBV20-1
TGCAGTGCTAGACATCCGTCACCCACAGATACGCAGTATTTT | CSARHPSPTDTQYF | NA | many | TRBJ2-3 | TRBV20-1
TGTGCCAGCAGCCAGTTCGAGAACACTGAAGCTTTCTTT | CASSQFENTEAFF | NA | NA | TRBJ1-1 | TRBV3-1
TGTGCCAGCAGTCCCCGCAGGGCCCTAAGTCTAGGGGAGACCCAGTACTTC | CASSPRRALSLGETQYF | NA | many | TRBJ2-5 | TRBV12-3/TRBV12-4
TGTGCCAGCAGCCTATACAGGGACGGGTGGGAGACCCAGTACTTC | CASSLYRDGWETQYF | NA | many | TRBJ2-5 | TRBV7-2
TGTGCCAGCAGCCTAGGCAGCGGGAGAATTGAGCAGTTCTTC | CASSLGSGRIEQFF | TRBD2 | NA | TRBJ2-1 | TRBV7-9
TGTGCCATCAGTGAGACTGGGACCGCCTACGAGCAGTACTTC | CAISETGTAYEQYF | NA | many | TRBJ2-7 | TRBV10-3
TGCAGTGCCCCTAAATCTTCGCGGGGGGAGCTGTTTTTT | CSAPKSSRGELFF | NA | few | TRBJ2-2 | TRBV20-1